This T cell receptor beta chain stems from a study of PD-1 blockade in classical Hodgkin lymphoma. Repertoires were generated with immunoSEQ multiplex PCR, while TCRdb's copy carries only in-frame clones and drops some. The sample includes just over 7,000 clones, approximately 84% of them seen just once. This clone was observed a single time. No patient escaped relapse after autologous stem cell transplantation, and brentuximab vedotin exposure varied. Germline V gives CDR1 SGHVS, CDR2 FQNEAQ. V shed 1 base, J shed 2 bases, and the junction held 1 base outside the gene matches. The CDR3 runs to 15 residues.

The chain employs TRBV7-8 and TRBJ2-7, with 11 bases that match TRBD2. This clonotype originated in a human donor with classical Hodgkin lymphoma. The specimen comprised peripheral blood mononuclear cells (PBMCs), sampled at baseline. CDR3 amino acids: CASSLGSGRAYEQYF. For the CDR3, the DNA is TGTGCCAGCAGCTTAGGTAGCGGGAGGGCCTACGAGCAGTACTTC.